What follows is one TCR beta chain and its context. Its antigen target is currently unknown. Base-call qualities are not available, and no considerably larger clone is one nucleotide away. This record comes from a study of blood T cells in healthy people across ages (dated by TCRdb to the mid-2010s). About the investigation overall: In model experiments, template switching captured roughly one uniquely barcoded TCR beta cDNA molecule for every two T cells. To track age-related changes in TCR beta repertoire diversity, the study relied on deep sequencing normalized with unique cDNA molecular identifiers. The donors were split into four age groups: young (average approximately 16 years), middle-aged (39), aged (roughly 68) and long-lived (roughly 80). Donors of different ages were randomly distributed across sequencing lanes to avoid experimental bias. For two donors (one aged 18 to 30 and one aged 80 or older), the study analyzed two additional independent replicas of 1 million unique cDNA reads from the same blood draw.

The approximately 40 donors, aged about 6 to 100 years, were systemically healthy Caucasian individuals from Russia. Ten milliliters of peripheral blood were drawn from each donor into EDTA-treated Vacutainer tubes. Ficoll-Paque density-gradient centrifugation was used to isolate PBMCs, with at least 6.5 million per sample. Trizol reagent was used to extract total RNA from the PBMCs, yielding at least 5 micrograms per sample. For every donor, an aliquot of PBMCs went through flow cytometry to measure the percentages of naive CD45RAhigh/CD27high T cells. The CDR3 runs 16 residues from the cysteine to the phenylalanine. Only the CDR3 portion is preserved as DNA: 48 bases, with reading frame beginning at the first base. The germline V gene provides CDR1 SGHRS and CDR2 YFSETQ. V loses 2 bases of germline sequence and J loses 5 bases, and the interval between the two ends is 19 bases. Study-wide conclusions, independent of this receptor: The CMV infection status of donors was not known, potentially confounding age-related changes in expanded clonotypes. A strong correlation was found between observed TCR beta diversity and the percentage of naive T cells measured by flow cytometry. Compared with the aged group, the long-lived group had more naive CD4+ T cells, fewer expanded clones and increased TCR diversity, suggesting age selection. Observed TCR beta diversity per million T cells fell roughly linearly with age, and a significant reduction was already apparent by age around 40. Estimates of total diversity from one million sequenced T cells were regarded as lower bounds and underestimates. Bulk unsorted PBMC profiling prevented conclusive comparison of naive and antigen-experienced compartments.

The method behind the library was 5' RACE. Instrument on record: Illumina HiSeq 2500. The second PCR ran for about 7 to 11 cycles and used a J-beta primer mix along with a sample-barcoded 5' primer. A template-switch 5' adaptor carrying 12 random nucleotides introduced a unique molecular identifier onto each TCR beta cDNA molecule. Each sample yielded at least 3 million CDR3-containing paired-end reads. The Mint cDNA synthesis kit, primed by a TRBC-specific oligonucleotide, was used to synthesize first-strand cDNA from all RNA. All cDNA was treated with uracil-DNA glycosylase and then went through a first 18-cycle PCR with the universal primers M1SS and BC2_uni_R. The paper's processing steps were these. For normalization, 1 million high-quality reads were randomly selected from each sample, with every read carrying a distinct molecular identifier. Instead of being binned into consensus sequences, reads with shared molecular identifiers were discarded. MiTCR, with a Q25 quality threshold and the strictest error-elimination algorithm, was used for CDR3 identification, clonotype clustering and error correction. A nonparametric unseen species model with Euler transformation was used to estimate lower-bound total TCR beta diversity. TCRdb redid the processing of the public reads, applying fastp at Q25 and MiXCR, and retained in-frame beta chains. For every CDR3 protein sequence, its rows merge into one entry that carries the most common genes and DNA. The V and J calls were not made by the authors but by TCRdb's processing. Present in this sample are 650,000 to 1,000,000 distinct CDR3 sequences, around 36% of which were seen just once. The ten largest clonotypes hold 10% to 15% of the sample.

This sequence originates from a man younger than 35 in good health. The sequencing sample was made of blood. The chain is encoded by TRBV5-1 joined to TRBJ2-5; the D gene remains uncertain. The CDR3 region: CASSFDGSPFRETQYF. The sequence in DNA is TGCGCCAGCAGCTTCGACGGATCCCCCTTTAGGGAGACCCAGTACTTC. The variable domain in full, with residues beyond the CDR3 obtained from the reference TRBV5-1 and TRBJ2-5 genes, is KAGVTQTPRYLIKTRGQQVTLSCSPISGHRSVSWYQQTPGQGLQFLFEYFSETQRNKGNFPGRFSGRQFSNSRSEMNVSTLELGDSALYLCASSFDGSPFRETQYFGPGTRLLVL.